What follows is one T cell receptor (beta chain) and its context. V was shortened by 0 bases and J by 9 bases, with 10 bases between the two germline ends. This CDR3 is built from 13 residues. Looked up from germline, CDR1 is SGHRS and CDR2 is YFSETQ. The data derive from a study of blood T cell repertoires in COVID-19. In the original analysis: Reference gene primer amplification in the assay estimated nucleated cell counts. Data came from immunoSEQ multiplex PCR; TCRdb stores just in-frame clones and leaves some out. D and trimming come from the DNA, and the V and J calls and clone size come from that table. The sample consists of 390,000 or so clones, around four fifths of them appearing once.

V usage is TRBV5-1 and J usage is TRBJ1-5, with a tentative D call TRBD1 (5 bases). The material sequenced was PBMCs or T cells enriched from blood (not recorded which). This receptor was obtained from a woman aged 45 to 65 who had recovered from COVID-19. CDR3 in DNA: TGCGCCAGCAGCTTGGATGGGGGGGGGCCCCAGCATTTT. This translates into CASSLDGGGPQHF.